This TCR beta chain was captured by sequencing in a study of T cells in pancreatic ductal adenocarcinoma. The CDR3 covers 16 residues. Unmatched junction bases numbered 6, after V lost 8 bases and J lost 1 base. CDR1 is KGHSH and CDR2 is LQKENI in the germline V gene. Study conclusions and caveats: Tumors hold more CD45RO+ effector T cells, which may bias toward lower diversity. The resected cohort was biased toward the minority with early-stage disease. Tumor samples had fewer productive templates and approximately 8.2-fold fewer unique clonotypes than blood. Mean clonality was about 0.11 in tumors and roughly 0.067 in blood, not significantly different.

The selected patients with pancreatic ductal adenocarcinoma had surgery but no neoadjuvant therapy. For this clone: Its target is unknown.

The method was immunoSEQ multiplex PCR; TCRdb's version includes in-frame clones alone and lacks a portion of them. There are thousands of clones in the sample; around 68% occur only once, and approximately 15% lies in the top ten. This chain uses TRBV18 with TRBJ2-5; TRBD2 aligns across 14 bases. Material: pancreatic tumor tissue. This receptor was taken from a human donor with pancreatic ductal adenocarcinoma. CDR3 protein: CASRPGLAGVQETQYF. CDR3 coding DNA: TGTGCCAGCCGACCGGGACTAGCGGGAGTCCAAGAGACCCAGTACTTC.